What follows are 10 T cell receptor beta chains derived from one specimen sequenced in a study of blood T cell repertoires in COVID-19 (dated by TCRdb to about 2020). Library preparation employed the immunoSEQ multiplex PCR assay. TCRdb limited this immuneACCESS table to in-frame rearrangements with V and J called. A share of clones is missing; checked studies link under half to unresolved V genes, and the rest is unexplained. In all, the sample holds approximately 280,000 clones, and more than 85% of those were seen once. The ten largest make up about 4.6% of the sample. Sequenced material: peripheral blood. Every receptor here comes from a man aged 35-49 years with acute or convalescent COVID-19.

This sequence joins TRBV9 and TRBJ2-2; D is ambiguous. With 1 base removed from V and 6 bases from J, the gap between germline ends came to 4 bases. The CDR3 consists of 12 residues. Germline CDR1 SGDLS, CDR2 YYNGEE. CDR3 amino acids: CASSVSAGELFF. CDR3 DNA sequence: TGTGCCAGCAGCGTAAGCGCCGGGGAGCTGTTTTTT.

The CDR3 spells CASGSTGVTDTQYF. The CDR3 DNA follows: TGTGCCAGCGGATCGACAGGGGTGACAGATACGCAGTATTTT. This chain links TRBV5-5 with TRBJ2-3, with 8 bases that match TRBD1. Looked up from germline, CDR1 is SGHKS and CDR2 is YYEKEE (reference sequence). The CDR3 length is 14 residues. V lost 7 bases, J lost 3 bases, and 7 bases stayed unmatched. The whole variable domain, remainder taken from reference TRBV5-5 and TRBJ2-3, is DAGVTQSPTHLIKTRGQQVTLRCSPISGHKSVSWYQQVLGQGPQFIFQYYEKEERGRGNFPDRFSARQFPNYSSELNVNALLLGDSALYLCASGSTGVTDTQYFGPGTRLTVL.

The V and J genes are TRBV2 and TRBJ1-1; 7 positions agree with TRBD1. Losses at the gene ends were 7 bases for V and 1 base for J; bases not matched to a gene: 6. The germline CDR1 and CDR2 sequences are SNHLY and FYNNEI. The CDR3 runs to 14 residues. The CDR3 DNA is TGTGCCAGCATGCGGACAGGCTCGAACACTGAAGCTTTCTTT. As protein: CASMRTGSNTEAFF.

The J gene is TRBJ2-1, the V gene TRBV5-1, with D perhaps matching TRBD2 (7 bases). From germline, CDR1 is SGHRS and CDR2 YFSETQ. V shed 4 bases and J shed 7 bases, with 18 bases lying between them. The CDR3 is made up of 15 amino acids. The CDR3 here is CASSPEPGGWNEQFF. As DNA, the CDR3 is TGCGCCAGCAGCCCAGAGCCGGGGGGCTGGAATGAGCAGTTCTTC.

The V and J genes are TRBV19 and TRBJ1-2; 8 bases line up with TRBD1. This CDR3 contains 12 residues. The V gene's germline CDR1 is LNHDA and CDR2 SQIVND (reference sequence). J gave up 8 bases and V 7 bases, and 6 bases lay outside the gene matches. The CDR3 loop reads CASTQGARGYTF. CDR3 nucleotide sequence: TGTGCCAGTACCCAGGGGGCGCGGGGCTACACCTTC. Variable domain in full (rest from reference TRBV19 and TRBJ1-2): DGGITQSPKYLFRKEGQNVTLSCEQNLNHDAMYWYRQDPGQGLRLIYYSQIVNDFQKGDIAEGYSVSREKKESFPLTVTSAQKNPTAFYLCASTQGARGYTFGSGTRLTVV.

This rearrangement joins TRBV11-2 to TRBJ2-7; perhaps TRBD2 as D (5 bases). The CDR3 totals 14 residues. The germline V gene has CDR1 SGHAT and CDR2 FQNNGV. Trimming stripped 5 bases from V and 7 bases from J, with 18 bases between. CDR3 region: CASSQSPYRGEQYF. The CDR3 coding sequence is TGTGCCAGCAGCCAATCGCCTTACCGGGGAGAGCAGTACTTC.

The chain is built from TRBV19 and TRBJ1-5, with a tentative D call TRBD1 (5 bases). In germline, CDR1 is LNHDA, CDR2 SQIVND (reference sequence). CDR3 length equals 14 residues. Trimming took off 0 bases at V and 7 bases at J, with 10 bases between the two ends. For the CDR3, the DNA is TGTGCCAGTAGTATAGATCGCGGGACCCAGCCCCAGCATTTT. The encoded protein is CASSIDRGTQPQHF.

This clone was seen a single time. The chain joins TRBV5-7 to TRBJ2-1; the D is unclear. TRBV5-7 qualifies as an ORF whose function is uncertain. The CDR3 length is 8 residues. Deletions cut 4 bases from V and 15 bases from J, with 5 bases between. CDR3 loop: CASSPRFF. Here the CDR3 DNA reads TGTGCCAGCAGCCCGCGGTTCTTC.

The CDR3 bases are TGTGCCAGTAGTTTAGTTTGGACAGAGAACACTGAAGCTTTCTTT. Encoded protein: CASSLVWTENTEAFF. This chain joins TRBV19 and TRBJ1-1; D might be TRBD1 (6 bases). Trimming stripped 5 bases from V and 1 base from J, with 14 bases between. Germline V lookup: CDR1 LNHDA, CDR2 SQIVND (reference sequence). The CDR3 is made up of 15 amino acids. Looking up the rest from reference TRBV19 and TRBJ1-1 gives the full variable domain: DGGITQSPKYLFRKEGQNVTLSCEQNLNHDAMYWYRQDPGQGLRLIYYSQIVNDFQKGDIAEGYSVSREKKESFPLTVTSAQKNPTAFYLCASSLVWTENTEAFFGQGTRLTVV.

This clone was picked up one time. V and J are TRBV15 and TRBJ2-3; 7 nucleotides line up with TRBD2. Germline V gene lookup returns CDR1 LNHNV and CDR2 YYDKDF (reference sequence). CDR3 length equals 15 residues. Trimming at V came to 4 bases and at J to 0 bases, leaving 4 bases not matched to a gene. The CDR3 region has the DNA TGTGCCACCAGCACCGGCGGGGGTAGCACAGATACGCAGTATTTT. Amino acids: CATSTGGGSTDTQYF.